A single sample gave rise to the 16 T cell receptor beta chains below, sequenced in a study of blood T cell repertoires in COVID-19. Here immunoSEQ multiplex PCR was the method, and the copy in TCRdb shows in-frame clones only, minus some. The sample lists some 220,000 clones; 80% were seen once. Sequencing used peripheral blood. These receptor sequences come from a woman between 65 and 79 years old with acute or convalescent COVID-19.

This clone has just a few counts. This sequence joins TRBV12-3 or TRBV12-4 and TRBJ2-1; 8 bases match TRBD1. Unmatched junction bases numbered 7, after V lost 8 bases and J lost 7 bases. The length of the CDR3 is 13 residues. This CDR3 reads CASLQGAGNEQFF. The CDR3 DNA sequence: TGTGCCAGCCTCCAGGGGGCGGGGAATGAGCAGTTCTTC.

V is TRBV29-1 and J is TRBJ2-7; 9 bases are a match to TRBD1. Germline CDR1 SQVTM, CDR2 ANQGSEA. There are 12 residues in the CDR3. The CDR3 sequence is CSGRDRGYEQYF. Here the CDR3 DNA reads TGCAGTGGCCGAGACAGGGGGTACGAGCAGTACTTC.

This clone has only one observation. CDR3 nucleotides: TGTGCCAGCAGTCCCGGACAGGAAGGGGTCAGGGCGCAGTATTTT. As protein: CASSPGQEGVRAQYF. V is TRBV6-5 and J is TRBJ2-3, with 7 nucleotides matching TRBD1. Looked up from germline, CDR1 is MNHEY and CDR2 is SVGAGI. Trimming removed 5 bases from V and 10 bases from J; junction bases left unmatched: 15. CDR3 length: 15 amino acids.

The gene calls are TRBV30 and TRBJ2-5; 7 bases align to TRBD2. The CDR3 is 16 residues long. V gave up 0 bases and J gave up 1 base; unmatched junction bases: 8. The germline V gene encodes CDR1 GTSNPN and CDR2 SVGIG (reference sequence). CDR3 amino acids: CAWSVGEGRGQETQYF. CDR3 bases: TGTGCCTGGAGTGTAGGGGAGGGTAGGGGCCAAGAGACCCAGTACTTC.

This chain links TRBV5-1 with TRBJ1-3, with D possibly matching TRBD1 (5 bases). The CDR3 has 16 residues. Trimming removed 0 bases from V and 4 bases from J, with 14 bases in between. Germline values: CDR1 SGHRS, CDR2 YFSETQ. This CDR3 reads CASSLGQYEAGNTIYF. Here the CDR3 DNA reads TGCGCCAGCAGCTTGGGACAGTATGAAGCAGGAAACACCATATATTTT. The full variable domain, in which reference TRBV5-1 and TRBJ1-3 provide the parts outside the CDR3, is KAGVTQTPRYLIKTRGQQVTLSCSPISGHRSVSWYQQTPGQGLQFLFEYFSETQRNKGNFPGRFSGRQFSNSRSEMNVSTLELGDSALYLCASSLGQYEAGNTIYFGEGSWLTVV.

The V gene is TRBV29-1, the J gene TRBJ2-5; 9 bases are shared with TRBD2. The CDR3 runs 14 residues. CDR1 SQVTM and CDR2 ANQGSEA come from the germline V gene. J lost 2 bases, V lost 2 bases, and 3 bases had no gene match. CDR3 nucleotide sequence: TGCAGCGTTGAAAAAGCGGGGGGACAAGAGACCCAGTACTTC. Amino acids: CSVEKAGGQETQYF.

This sequence joins TRBV7-8 and TRBJ2-1, with 11 bases that match TRBD1. Germline V gives CDR1 SGHVS, CDR2 FQNEAQ. The V segment lost 1 base and the J segment 3 bases; nucleotides outside the gene matches: 2. This CDR3 contains 16 residues. The CDR3 loop is CASSLVGTGGYNEQFF. CDR3 coding DNA: TGTGCCAGCAGCTTAGTGGGGACAGGGGGCTACAATGAGCAGTTCTTC.

The rearrangement joins TRBV30 to TRBJ2-5, with TRBD1 matching 9 bases. The V and J ends lost 5 bases and 4 bases, in that order; junction bases with no gene match: 5. Germline V gene data show CDR1 as GTSNPN and CDR2 as SVGIG (reference sequence). The CDR3 runs to 13 residues. CDR3 coding DNA: TGTGCCTGGCGCCGACAGGGGGGAGAGACCCAGTACTTC. The encoded protein is CAWRRQGGETQYF.

This chain joins TRBV6-5 and TRBJ2-5; D ambiguous. V lost 5 bases to trimming and J lost 4 bases, with 5 bases between them. The germline V gene encodes CDR1 MNHEY and CDR2 SVGAGI. This CDR3 is 11 amino acids long. CDR3 amino acids: CASSMAETQYF. The DNA for the CDR3 is TGTGCCAGCAGTATGGCAGAGACCCAGTACTTC.

The CDR3 loop is CASSVTSVNYGYTF. In DNA form, the CDR3 reads TGTGCCAGCAGCGTCACATCAGTTAACTATGGCTACACCTTC. This chain links TRBV9 with TRBJ1-2; D gene ambiguous. This CDR3 has 14 amino acids. The V end lost 2 bases, the J end lost 1 base, and 9 bases lay between the germline ends. Germline CDR1 is SGDLS and CDR2 is YYNGEE. Based on the CDR3 plus reference TRBV9 and TRBJ1-2, the full variable domain is DSGVTQTPKHLITATGQRVTLRCSPRSGDLSVYWYQQSLDQGLQFLIQYYNGEERAKGNILERFSAQQFPDLHSELNLSSLELGDSALYFCASSVTSVNYGYTFGSGTRLTVV.

V is TRBV5-5 and J is TRBJ2-7; perhaps TRBD1 as D (6 bases). The germline CDR1 and CDR2 sequences are SGHKS and YYEKEE (reference sequence). The CDR3 is 14 amino acids. Trimming took 4 bases from V and 5 from J, leaving 16 bases between them. CDR3 protein: CASSPVTGFDEQYV. The CDR3 DNA reads TGTGCCAGCAGCCCCGTAACAGGGTTCGACGAGCAGTACGTC.

The chain has TRBV18 and TRBJ2-5, with 8 positions matching TRBD2. The CDR3 totals 15 residues. Germline V gene data show CDR1 as KGHSH and CDR2 as LQKENI. The junction had 6 bases not matched to a gene; V was cut back by 3 bases and J by 3 bases. The CDR3 DNA reads TGTGCCAGCTCACCGCCTCGGGGGGGGGAAGAGACCCAGTACTTC. Translated, it gives CASSPPRGGEETQYF. Drawing the rest from reference TRBV18 and TRBJ2-5, the complete variable domain is NAGVMQNPRHLVRRRGQEARLRCSPMKGHSHVYWYRQLPEEGLKFMVYLQKENIIDESGMPKERFSAEFPKEGPSILRIQQVVRGDSAAYFCASSPPRGGEETQYFGPGTRLLVL.

The rearrangement uses TRBV5-1 and TRBJ1-6; 7 bases line up with TRBD1. Per the germline V gene, CDR1 is SGHRS and CDR2 is YFSETQ. Losses at the gene ends were 7 bases for V and 9 bases for J; bases not matched to a gene: 7. This CDR3 is built from 13 residues. The chain's CDR3 is CASGVGGGSPLHF. DNA for the CDR3: TGCGCCAGCGGGGTAGGGGGCGGTTCACCCCTCCACTTT. The entire variable domain, with the rest obtained from reference TRBV5-1 and TRBJ1-6, is as follows: KAGVTQTPRYLIKTRGQQVTLSCSPISGHRSVSWYQQTPGQGLQFLFEYFSETQRNKGNFPGRFSGRQFSNSRSEMNVSTLELGDSALYLCASGVGGGSPLHFGNGTRLTVT.

Comment on this clone: The sample contains more than one DNA sequence encoding this CDR3. The rearrangement joins TRBV2 to TRBJ2-5, with 11 bases lining up with TRBD2. The J segment lost 2 bases and the V segment lost 4 bases, leaving 0 bases of the junction unmatched. CDR1 and CDR2 (germline): SNHLY, FYNNEI. The CDR3 covers 14 residues. CDR3 bases: TGTGCCAGCAGTGGGACTAGCGGGCAAGAGACCCAGTACTTC. It codes for CASSGTSGQETQYF.

Here the CDR3 DNA reads TGTGCCAGCAGCGTAGCTGAAACTAGCGGAGAGACCCAGTACTTC. It codes for CASSVAETSGETQYF. This sequence joins TRBV9 and TRBJ2-5; 8 bases line up with TRBD2. The V segment lost 0 bases and the J segment 4 bases; nucleotides outside the gene matches: 5. Germline V gives CDR1 SGDLS, CDR2 YYNGEE. CDR3 length: 15 residues.

The J gene is TRBJ2-6, the V gene TRBV2; 8 nucleotides match TRBD1. Germline V gene sequence: CDR1 SNHLY, CDR2 FYNNEI. The CDR3 loop spans 15 amino acids. V trimming: 11 bases; J trimming: 2 bases; junction bases outside the gene matches: 8. CDR3 amino acids: CAGETGVTGANVLTF. The CDR3 region has the DNA TGTGCCGGGGAGACAGGGGTCACTGGGGCCAACGTCCTGACTTTC.